The 25 T cell receptor beta chains below all came from one sample that was sequenced in a study of blood T cell repertoires in COVID-19. Clones were sequenced by immunoSEQ multiplex PCR, and TCRdb holds only the in-frame ones, with some missing. The sample carries roughly 230,000 clones, nearly 85% recorded once. The sequenced sample was peripheral blood. The receptor set was obtained from a human donor in a cohort sampled during active COVID-19.

V is TRBV28 and J is TRBJ2-1; 11 nucleotides agree with TRBD2. The ends lost 4 bases at V and 0 bases at J; junction bases unmatched: 11. Germline V CDR1 and CDR2: MDHEN, SYDVKM. The length of the CDR3 is 19 residues. CDR3 nucleotides: TGTGCCAGCAGTTCTCCGGGACTAGCGGAAAAGAGCTCCTACAATGAGCAGTTCTTC. Its translation: CASSSPGLAEKSSYNEQFF.

This clone was picked up one time. The chain carries TRBV5-1 and TRBJ2-7; TRBD2 might be the D (5 bases). This CDR3 contains 13 residues. V dropped 5 bases and J dropped 5 bases, with 14 bases sitting between them. The germline CDR1 and CDR2 sequences are SGHRS and YFSETQ. CDR3 sequence (DNA): TGCGCCAGCAGACTAGATAACGTCCACGAGCAGTACTTC. This sequence encodes CASRLDNVHEQYF.

The chain employs TRBV6-5 and TRBJ2-7; TRBD1 agrees at 10 bases. CDR3 size: 14 residues. Germline lookup yields CDR1 MNHEY and CDR2 SVGAGI. After removal of 8 bases from V and 5 bases from J, the junction contained 9 bases not matched to a gene. Here the CDR3 DNA reads TGTGCCAGCCTAAGGGACAGGGGTCAGGACGAGCAGTACTTC. Its translation is CASLRDRGQDEQYF.

This chain connects TRBV6-1 to TRBJ2-7; D is perhaps TRBD2 (6 bases). V dropped 2 bases and J dropped 1 base, with 12 bases sitting between them. CDR3 size: 15 residues. Germline loops: CDR1 MNHNS, CDR2 SASEGT. CDR3 amino acids: CASSEHLAKSYEQYF. CDR3 nucleotides: TGTGCCAGCAGTGAACATCTAGCGAAGTCCTACGAGCAGTACTTC.

This chain uses TRBV5-4 with TRBJ1-4; D unclear. CDR3 length: 15 amino acids. The V gene's germline CDR1 is SGHNT and CDR2 YYREEE (reference sequence). V lost 3 bases and J lost 2, with 11 bases in between. CDR3 coding DNA: TGTGCCAGCAGCTCAGGTGGCTTGACTAATGAAAAACTGTTTTTT. The encoded protein is CASSSGGLTNEKLFF.

The gene calls are TRBV5-1 and TRBJ1-1, with 11 bases lining up with TRBD1. The CDR3 consists of 14 residues. Germline CDR1 and CDR2: SGHRS and YFSETQ. V shed 5 bases, J shed 8 bases, and the junction held 8 bases outside the gene matches. The CDR3 protein is CASRHGQGATEAFF. CDR3 in DNA: TGCGCCAGCAGGCACGGACAGGGGGCTACCGAAGCTTTCTTT.

Only a few counts were recorded for this clone. The chain joins TRBV5-1 to TRBJ2-5; 10 bases are shared with TRBD2. V shed 4 bases, J shed 4 bases, and the junction held 10 bases outside the gene matches. This CDR3 comprises 16 residues. Germline CDR1 reads SGHRS; CDR2 reads YFSETQ. This CDR3 reads CASSPSVAGGGETQYF. DNA for the CDR3: TGCGCCAGCAGCCCCTCGGTAGCGGGAGGAGGAGAGACCCAGTACTTC.

The chain has TRBV7-6 and TRBJ2-3, with 7 bases aligning to TRBD2. The CDR3 has 19 residues. Trimming took 11 bases from V and 2 from J; bases not matched to a gene: 25. From germline, CDR1 is SGHVS and CDR2 FNYEAQ. In DNA, the CDR3 is TGTGCCTCGGTCAAAAGCGGGAATATTAAGGGACTCCTCACAGATACGCAGTATTTT. It specifies CASVKSGNIKGLLTDTQYF.

V and J are TRBV7-6 and TRBJ2-7; possibly TRBD1 for D (6 bases). V lost 3 bases to trimming and J lost 4 bases, with 13 bases between them. The CDR3 has 14 residues. Germline CDR1 reads SGHVS; CDR2 reads FNYEAQ. The CDR3 region has the DNA TGTGCCAGCAGCTTCGGTACAGGGACATACGAGCAGTACTTC. Translation: CASSFGTGTYEQYF.

The chain uses TRBV5-5 and TRBJ2-5; D is perhaps TRBD1 (5 bases). V was shortened by 0 bases and J by 0 bases, with 9 bases between the two germline ends. Germline CDR1 SGHKS, CDR2 YYEKEE (reference sequence). The CDR3 sequence is 15 residues long. CDR3: CASSLGQNHQETQYF. The DNA for the CDR3 is TGTGCCAGCAGCTTGGGACAGAACCACCAAGAGACCCAGTACTTC.

The chain combines TRBV14 with TRBJ1-3; D may be TRBD1 (5 bases). V was trimmed by 6 bases and J by 0 bases, leaving 18 bases between them. Per germline, CDR1 SGHDN and CDR2 FVKESK. The CDR3 is 17 amino acids. The CDR3 nucleotides are TGTGCCAGCAGAACGGGGCAGGGACTACTCTCTGGAAACACCATATATTTT. Its translation: CASRTGQGLLSGNTIYF.

The chain's CDR3 is CASSQGATEAFF. CDR3 DNA sequence: TGTGCCAGCAGCCAAGGGGCCACTGAAGCTTTCTTT. The genes are TRBV7-9 and TRBJ1-1; weak D call: TRBD1 (5 bases). Germline V gives CDR1 SEHNR, CDR2 FQNEAQ (reference sequence). The CDR3 extends over 12 amino acids. The V gene lost 5 bases and the J gene lost 4 bases, with 8 bases spanning the gap.

V is TRBV28 and J is TRBJ2-7; weak D call: TRBD2 (6 bases). V lost 4 bases and J lost 4, with 14 bases in between. Looked up from germline, CDR1 is MDHEN and CDR2 is SYDVKM. The CDR3 has 14 amino acids. CDR3 coding DNA: TGTGCCAGCAGTTATCTCCTGGAGGGGTACGAGCAGTACTTC. Protein: CASSYLLEGYEQYF.

This chain's CDR3 is CASSTPFQGAHYGYTF. The DNA of the CDR3 is TGTGCCAGCAGCACCCCATTCCAGGGGGCCCACTATGGCTACACCTTC. The V and J genes are TRBV11-2 and TRBJ1-2, with 8 bases aligning to TRBD1. With V trimmed by 5 bases and J by 3 bases, 11 bases remained unmatched. CDR1 and CDR2 from the germline V gene are SGHAT and FQNNGV. The CDR3 loop spans 16 amino acids.

The J gene is TRBJ2-7, the V gene TRBV6-5; D is possibly TRBD1 (8 bases). Looked up from germline, CDR1 is MNHEY and CDR2 is SVGAGI. V was cut by 6 bases and J by 7 bases, with 19 bases left in between. There are 14 residues in the CDR3. CDR3 nucleotides: TGTGCCAGCAGACTACAGGGGGGGTCGAGAGAGCAGTACTTC. It yields the protein CASRLQGGSREQYF.

The chain couples TRBV5-1 to TRBJ2-5; TRBD1 matches 10 bases. Germline CDR1 reads SGHRS; CDR2 reads YFSETQ. V dropped 4 bases and J dropped 5; count of bases not matched to a gene: 2. The CDR3 runs to 13 residues. CDR3 bases: TGCGCCAGCAGCCGGGGACAGGGGGAGACCCAGTACTTC. This sequence encodes CASSRGQGETQYF. The full variable domain, rest sourced from reference TRBV5-1 and TRBJ2-5, is KAGVTQTPRYLIKTRGQQVTLSCSPISGHRSVSWYQQTPGQGLQFLFEYFSETQRNKGNFPGRFSGRQFSNSRSEMNVSTLELGDSALYLCASSRGQGETQYFGPGTRLLVL.

This chain uses TRBV4-1 with TRBJ2-7; 9 nucleotides line up with TRBD1. CDR3 size: 16 residues. V shed 4 bases, J shed 3 bases, and the junction held 10 bases outside the gene matches. Germline V CDR1 and CDR2: MGHRA, YSYEKL. The CDR3 nucleotides are TGCGCCAGCAGCCCCCAAAGGGGACAGGGTGTCTACGAGCAGTACTTC. Protein sequence: CASSPQRGQGVYEQYF.

The rearrangement links TRBV19 to TRBJ2-5; TRBD1 matches 10 bases. The CDR3 totals 13 residues. V was pared by 4 bases and J by 5 bases, with 1 base of the junction left unmatched. Germline V gene sequence: CDR1 LNHDA, CDR2 SQIVND (reference sequence). The CDR3 is CASSKDRGETQYF. The CDR3 nucleotides read TGTGCCAGTAGTAAGGACAGGGGGGAGACCCAGTACTTC.

This sequence joins TRBV3-1 (or the pseudogene TRBV3-2) and TRBJ2-7, with D tentatively TRBD1 (7 bases). CDR3 length: 14 amino acids. CDR1 is LGHDT, CDR2 YNNKEL, per germline (reference sequence). V was cut by 8 bases and J by 1 base, with 15 bases left in between. As DNA, the CDR3 is TGTGCCAGCCGCAGGGGGGTACAATCCTACGAGCAGTACTTC. Amino acid sequence: CASRRGVQSYEQYF.

This clone was observed a handful of times. The V and J genes are TRBV9 and TRBJ2-2, with TRBD1 as a possible D gene (6 bases). Germline CDR1 and CDR2: SGDLS and YYNGEE. The CDR3 has 16 amino acids. Trimming pared 4 bases from V and 0 bases from J, leaving 13 bases between. The CDR3 sequence: CASSPLQGPNTGELFF. The DNA of the CDR3 is TGTGCCAGCAGCCCCTTACAGGGTCCGAACACCGGGGAGCTGTTTTTT.

The chain couples TRBV28 to TRBJ1-2, with D perhaps matching TRBD1 (5 bases). CDR3 length: 13 residues. Trimming took 7 bases from V and 8 from J, leaving 17 bases between them. The germline CDR1 and CDR2 sequences are MDHEN and SYDVKM. In DNA form, the CDR3 reads TGTGCCAGCACTATACCTGCGGGGGAGGGCTACACCTTC. Translating gives CASTIPAGEGYTF.

V is TRBV7-2 and J is TRBJ2-1; 8 bases line up with TRBD2. The CDR3 length is 16 residues. Germline CDR1 SGHTA, CDR2 FQGNSA. Germline trimming cut 1 base from V and 0 bases from J; bases unmatched to any gene: 2. CDR3 sequence reads: CASSLDAGGSYNEQFF. CDR3 in DNA: TGTGCCAGCAGCTTAGACGCGGGAGGCTCCTACAATGAGCAGTTCTTC. Full variable domain (missing parts from reference TRBV7-2 and TRBJ2-1): GAGVSQSPSNKVTEKGKDVELRCDPISGHTALYWYRQSLGQGLEFLIYFQGNSAPDKSGLPSDRFSAERTGGSVSTLTIQRTQQEDSAVYLCASSLDAGGSYNEQFFGPGTRLTVL.

V usage is TRBV5-4 and J usage is TRBJ2-1, with D possibly matching TRBD1 (5 bases). The germline V and J ends were trimmed by 3 bases and 4 bases, with 8 bases remaining between them. This CDR3 spans 13 amino acids. Germline loops: CDR1 SGHNT, CDR2 YYREEE (reference sequence). The CDR3 sequence: CASSSRQYNEQFF. CDR3 DNA sequence: TGTGCCAGCAGCTCCAGACAGTACAATGAGCAGTTCTTC.

The chain links TRBV10-2 to TRBJ1-2, with unresolved D. The CDR3 is 13 amino acids. The V end lost 10 bases, the J end lost 4 bases, and 16 bases lay between the germline ends. Germline-derived CDR1 and CDR2 are WSHSY and SAAADI. This CDR3 reads CATRMEIFYGYTF. CDR3 nucleotide sequence: TGCGCCACCCGTATGGAGATTTTCTATGGCTACACCTTC.

The genes are TRBV3-1 (or the pseudogene TRBV3-2) and TRBJ1-1; 7 bases fit TRBD1. This CDR3 has 15 residues. CDR1 LGHDT and CDR2 YNNKEL come from the germline V gene (reference sequence). Unmatched junction bases numbered 9, after V lost 4 bases and J lost 4 bases. CDR3 residues: CASSRSRGRSTEAFF. The DNA for the CDR3 is TGTGCCAGCAGCCGGAGCAGGGGGAGAAGCACTGAAGCTTTCTTT.